The 6 T cell receptor beta chains below all came from one sample that was sequenced in a study of identifying expanded T cells in peripheral blood (dated by TCRdb to the late 2010s). The receptor library was made with the immunoSEQ multiplex PCR assay. TCRdb carries this immuneACCESS record with in-frame sequences only. Its versions omit some clonotypes, under half of them owing to an unresolved V gene in the studies checked, with the rest unexplained. Within this sample are 100,000 to 150,000 clones, with around 88% of them counted one time only. Of the sample, around 8.4% is held by the ten largest clones. Sequencing was carried out using blood. All receptors come from a person between 18 and 69 years old in good health.

The V call is TRBV10-3, the J call TRBJ1-5, with TRBD1 matching over 7 bases. Germline values: CDR1 ENHRY, CDR2 SYGVKD. There are 14 residues in the CDR3. The V segment lost 4 bases and the J segment 9 bases; nucleotides outside the gene matches: 9. The CDR3 spells CAISGGQDSSPQHF. CDR3 coding DNA: TGTGCCATCAGTGGCGGACAGGATAGTTCGCCCCAGCATTTT.

J is TRBJ1-4 and V is TRBV6-5; the D gene is possibly TRBD1 (5 bases). This CDR3 has 14 residues. Germline V CDR1 and CDR2: MNHEY, SVGAGI. Deletions cut 6 bases from V and 8 bases from J, with 16 bases between. CDR3 region: CASRGLRFREKLFF. The CDR3 coding sequence is TGTGCCAGCAGGGGGCTGCGGTTTCGGGAAAAACTGTTTTTT.

This clone was counted once. The gene calls are TRBV27 and TRBJ1-3; no firm D call. Trimming removed 6 bases from V and 0 bases from J, with 6 bases in between. CDR3 size: 13 residues. The germline CDR1 and CDR2 sequences are MNHEY and SMNVEV (reference sequence). For the CDR3, the DNA is TGTGCCAGCAGGGGAAGCTCTGGAAACACCATATATTTT. Its protein product is CASRGSSGNTIYF.

Only one count was recorded for this clone. The chain has TRBV7-8 and TRBJ1-2; 7 positions agree with TRBD1. With V trimmed by 4 bases and J by 0 bases, 2 bases remained unmatched. Germline loops: CDR1 SGHVS, CDR2 FQNEAQ. The CDR3 has 14 amino acids. The CDR3: CASSWGTANYGYTF. CDR3 bases: TGTGCCAGCAGCTGGGGGACAGCTAACTATGGCTACACCTTC.

The chain joins TRBV19 to TRBJ2-1; a possible D gene is TRBD1 (5 bases). The CDR3 extends over 15 amino acids. Trimming removed 3 bases from V and 0 bases from J, with 9 bases in between. Germline V gives CDR1 LNHDA, CDR2 SQIVND (reference sequence). The CDR3 loop is CASSIPGSSYNEQFF. For the CDR3, the DNA is TGTGCCAGTAGTATCCCAGGGTCCTCCTACAATGAGCAGTTCTTC.

V and J are TRBV18 and TRBJ2-2; no clear D gene. The V and J ends lost 3 bases and 4 bases respectively, with 12 bases between them. The germline gives CDR1 KGHSH, CDR2 LQKENI. This CDR3 has 15 residues. CDR3 nucleotides: TGTGCCAGCTCACCGGACGCTCGGAGCACCGGGGAGCTGTTTTTT. This sequence encodes CASSPDARSTGELFF.